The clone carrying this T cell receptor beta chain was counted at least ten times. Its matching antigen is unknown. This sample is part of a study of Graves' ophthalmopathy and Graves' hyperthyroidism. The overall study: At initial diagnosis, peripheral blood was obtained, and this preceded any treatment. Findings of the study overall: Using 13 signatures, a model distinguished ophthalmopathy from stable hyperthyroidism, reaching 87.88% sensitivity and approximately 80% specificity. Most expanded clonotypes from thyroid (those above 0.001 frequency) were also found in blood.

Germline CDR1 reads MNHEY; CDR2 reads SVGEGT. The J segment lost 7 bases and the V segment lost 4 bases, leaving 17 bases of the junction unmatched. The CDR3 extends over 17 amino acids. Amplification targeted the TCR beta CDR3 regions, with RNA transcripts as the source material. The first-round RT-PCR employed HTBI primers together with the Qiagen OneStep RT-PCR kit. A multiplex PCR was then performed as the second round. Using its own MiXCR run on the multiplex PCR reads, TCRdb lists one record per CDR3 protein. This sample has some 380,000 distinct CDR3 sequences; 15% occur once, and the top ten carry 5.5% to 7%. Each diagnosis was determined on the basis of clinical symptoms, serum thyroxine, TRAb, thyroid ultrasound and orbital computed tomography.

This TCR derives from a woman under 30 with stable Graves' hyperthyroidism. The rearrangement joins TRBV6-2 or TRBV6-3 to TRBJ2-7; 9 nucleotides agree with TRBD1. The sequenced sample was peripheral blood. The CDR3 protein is CASSFTTTGGVYLEQYF. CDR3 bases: TGTGCCAGCAGTTTCACCACTACAGGGGGCGTGTACCTGGAGCAGTACTTC.